Below are 23 T cell receptor beta chains sequenced from a single sample in a study of T cells in tuberculosis. Sequencing used immunoSEQ multiplex PCR; TCRdb keeps in-frame clones, though not all of them. The data hold 40,000 to 45,000 clones, with roughly 96% observed a single time. Sequencing used PBMCs. These receptors were taken from a donor aged 10-30 years with latent tuberculosis or without tuberculosis infection.

The chain links TRBV5-5 to TRBJ2-3, with 7 bases aligning to TRBD2. The CDR3 consists of 14 residues. The V gene end was trimmed by 0 bases and the J gene end by 4 bases; junction bases not matched to a gene: 2. The germline CDR1 and CDR2 sequences are SGHKS and YYEKEE (reference sequence). CDR3 amino acids: CASSLGAGADTQYF. The CDR3 nucleotides are TGTGCCAGCAGCTTGGGGGCGGGAGCAGATACGCAGTATTTT.

This chain joins TRBV5-1 and TRBJ2-7, with 9 positions matching TRBD1. The CDR3 spans 18 residues. Germline-derived CDR1 and CDR2 are SGHRS and YFSETQ. Trimming took 0 bases from V and 4 from J; bases not matched to a gene: 14. The CDR3 protein is CASSLVVAVRDRVYEQYF. DNA of the CDR3: TGCGCCAGCAGCTTGGTTGTTGCTGTCCGGGACAGGGTTTACGAGCAGTACTTC.

This clone has just one count. The chain uses TRBV27 and TRBJ1-1, with 7 bases that match TRBD1. Germline trimming cut 1 base from V and 1 base from J; bases unmatched to any gene: 6. The CDR3 runs to 16 residues. CDR1 is MNHEY and CDR2 is SMNVEV in the germline V gene (reference sequence). CDR3 sequence: CASSLWLAGGNTEAFF. CDR3 bases: TGTGCCAGCAGTTTATGGTTAGCAGGGGGGAACACTGAAGCTTTCTTT.

This CDR3 reads CASSVGTGAYEQYF. CDR3 sequence (DNA): TGTGCCAGCAGCGTCGGGACAGGTGCCTACGAGCAGTACTTC. The V call is TRBV9, the J call TRBJ2-7; 8 positions agree with TRBD1. V trimming: 2 bases; J trimming: 2 bases; junction bases outside the gene matches: 3. This CDR3 comprises 14 residues. Germline-derived CDR1 and CDR2 are SGDLS and YYNGEE.

This chain links TRBV5-4 with TRBJ1-2; 7 bases fit TRBD1. The germline V gene encodes CDR1 SGHNT and CDR2 YYREEE (reference sequence). V lost 2 bases and J lost 6; bases outside the gene matches: 13. The CDR3 is 16 amino acids. The CDR3 spells CASSLITGDFGDGYTF. Written as DNA, the CDR3 is TGTGCCAGCAGCTTAATAACAGGGGATTTCGGCGATGGCTACACCTTC.

The chain combines TRBV5-8 with TRBJ1-1; perhaps TRBD1 as D (5 bases). The CDR3 runs 13 residues. Per the germline V gene, CDR1 is SGHTS and CDR2 is YDEGEE. With 5 bases removed from V and 10 bases from J, the gap between germline ends came to 18 bases. The CDR3 nucleotides read TGTGCCAGCAGTGGGAGGGGAGGGGTAGGAGCTTTCTTT. Translation gives CASSGRGGVGAFF.

The V gene is TRBV10-3, the J gene TRBJ1-3; D is unresolved. The CDR3 has 15 amino acids. Trimming took 0 bases from V and 4 from J, leaving 10 bases between them. Germline loops: CDR1 ENHRY, CDR2 SYGVKD. The CDR3 nucleotides are TGTGCCATCAGTGAGTCCGGTGGTTCGGGAAACACCATATATTTT. Residues: CAISESGGSGNTIYF.

The genes are TRBV5-8 and TRBJ1-2; tentatively, D is TRBD1 (6 bases). The CDR3 spans 15 residues. The germline CDR1 and CDR2 sequences are SGHTS and YDEGEE. V lost 2 bases and J lost 1, with 12 bases in between. The CDR3, as DNA: TGTGCCAGCAGCTTCTACAGGGCTCGTAACTATGGCTACACCTTC. Translation: CASSFYRARNYGYTF.

In this sample, this clone turned up once. The chain uses TRBV2 and TRBJ2-3, with 7 positions matching TRBD1. The CDR3 contains 12 residues. From germline, CDR1 is SNHLY and CDR2 FYNNEI. V shed 4 bases and J 8 bases; nucleotides not matched to a gene: 3. The CDR3 sequence is CASSGTGGTQYF. In nucleotides, the CDR3 is TGTGCCAGCAGTGGGACAGGTGGTACGCAGTATTTT.

The rearrangement joins TRBV2 to TRBJ1-1, with 7 nucleotides matching TRBD1. With 4 bases clipped from V and 1 base from J, the junction kept 15 bases outside the gene matches. Germline CDR1 and CDR2: SNHLY and FYNNEI. This CDR3 region has 18 residues. The CDR3 region has the DNA TGTGCCAGCAGTGTCGCTTGGAGGACAGGAGAGGGGAACACTGAAGCTTTCTTT. The encoded protein is CASSVAWRTGEGNTEAFF. The entire variable domain, with the rest obtained from reference TRBV2 and TRBJ1-1, is as follows: EPEVTQTPSHQVTQMGQEVILRCVPISNHLYFYWYRQILGQKVEFLVSFYNNEISEKSEIFDDQFSVERPDGSNFTLKIRSTKLEDSAMYFCASSVAWRTGEGNTEAFFGQGTRLTVV.

The genes are TRBV7-8 and TRBJ1-1, with 12 bases aligning to TRBD1. Trimming cost V 1 base and J 8 bases; bases outside gene matches: 5. The CDR3 covers 15 residues. The germline V gene encodes CDR1 SGHVS and CDR2 FQNEAQ. The CDR3 bases are TGTGCCAGCAGCTTAGGGGGACAGGGGGCTGTGGAAGCTTTCTTT. Translating it yields CASSLGGQGAVEAFF.

The rearrangement joins TRBV19 to TRBJ1-4, with D maybe TRBD1 (5 bases). Trimming took off 9 bases at V and 14 bases at J, with 19 bases between the two ends. This CDR3 spans 12 amino acids. The germline V gene encodes CDR1 LNHDA and CDR2 SQIVND (reference sequence). CDR3 region: CASQLTDFRLFF. In nucleotides, the CDR3 is TGTGCCAGCCAACTGACAGATTTTCGGCTGTTTTTT.

V usage is TRBV5-4 and J usage is TRBJ1-5, with a possible D match to TRBD1 (6 bases). Germline loops: CDR1 SGHNT, CDR2 YYREEE (reference sequence). Trimming cost V 2 bases and J 6 bases, with 21 bases left between them. This CDR3 spans 17 amino acids. CDR3 DNA sequence: TGTGCCAGCAGCTTATTTCCGACAGGTAGTACCTCTCAGCCCCAGCATTTT. It translates to CASSLFPTGSTSQPQHF.

The CDR3, as DNA: TGTGCCAGCTCCCAGGGGGCTCTTTACGAGCAGTACTTC. Residues: CASSQGALYEQYF. This chain uses TRBV6-5 with TRBJ2-7, with 8 bases matching TRBD1. Trimming at V came to 8 bases and at J to 4 bases, leaving 7 bases not matched to a gene. The CDR3 is made up of 13 amino acids. Germline V CDR1 and CDR2: MNHEY, SVGAGI.

This clone was detected only a few times. This chain joins TRBV6-4 and TRBJ1-2; 9 nucleotides agree with TRBD1. Germline loops: CDR1 MRHNA, CDR2 SNTAGT. This CDR3 is built from 19 residues. V lost 2 bases, J lost 1 base, and 14 bases stayed unmatched. CDR3 nucleotides: TGTGCCAGCAGTGACATGAACACAGGGGGCAGATTTGATAACTATGGCTACACCTTC. Amino acids: CASSDMNTGGRFDNYGYTF.

The V and J genes are TRBV5-6 and TRBJ2-4; possibly TRBD2 for D (6 bases). Germline V CDR1 and CDR2: SGHDT, YYEEEE. CDR3 length equals 15 residues. The V end lost 0 bases, the J end lost 4 bases, and 11 bases lay between the germline ends. The CDR3 DNA sequence: TGTGCCAGCAGCTTGGGTCGACTAGATAAAAACATTCAGTACTTC. Residues: CASSLGRLDKNIQYF. Looking up the rest from reference TRBV5-6 and TRBJ2-4 gives the full variable domain: DAGVTQSPTHLIKTRGQQVTLRCSPKSGHDTVSWYQQALGQGPQFIFQYYEEEERQRGNFPDRFSGHQFPNYSSELNVNALLLGDSALYLCASSLGRLDKNIQYFGAGTRLSVL.

V usage is TRBV5-6 and J usage is TRBJ2-3; TRBD2 matches at 10 bases. This CDR3 has 18 amino acids. CDR1 is SGHDT, CDR2 YYEEEE, per germline. V dropped 4 bases and J dropped 2; count of bases not matched to a gene: 13. In nucleotides, the CDR3 is TGTGCCAGCAGCGCCCCTGGGGGTAGCGGGAGGCCCACAGATACGCAGTATTTT. Residues: CASSAPGGSGRPTDTQYF.

The chain recombines TRBV14 with TRBJ2-2; 7 bases fit TRBD1. There are 15 residues in the CDR3. After removal of 2 bases from V and 5 bases from J, the junction contained 5 bases not matched to a gene. Germline values: CDR1 SGHDN, CDR2 FVKESK. The CDR3 spells CASSQHYRGTGELFF. CDR3 DNA sequence: TGTGCCAGCAGCCAACACTACAGGGGAACCGGGGAGCTGTTTTTT.

This clone was picked up one time. The V call is TRBV5-1, the J call TRBJ1-3; a possible D gene is TRBD1 (5 bases). CDR1 and CDR2 (germline): SGHRS, YFSETQ. There are 16 residues in the CDR3. Trimming cost V 0 bases and J 2 bases, with 12 bases left between them. CDR3 sequence reads: CASSLEGWGAGNTIYF. CDR3 sequence (DNA): TGCGCCAGCAGCTTGGAAGGTTGGGGGGCTGGAAACACCATATATTTT.

The chain employs TRBV19 and TRBJ1-2; TRBD1 aligns across 9 bases. J was trimmed by 3 bases and V by 6 bases; bases with no gene match: 11. The CDR3 spans 16 residues. From germline, CDR1 is LNHDA and CDR2 SQIVND (reference sequence). CDR3 residues: CASRRTGTGPHYGYTF. CDR3 sequence (DNA): TGTGCCAGTAGGAGAACCGGGACAGGGCCCCACTATGGCTACACCTTC. Full variable domain (missing parts from reference TRBV19 and TRBJ1-2): DGGITQSPKYLFRKEGQNVTLSCEQNLNHDAMYWYRQDPGQGLRLIYYSQIVNDFQKGDIAEGYSVSREKKESFPLTVTSAQKNPTAFYLCASRRTGTGPHYGYTFGSGTRLTVV.

This clone appeared once. The rearrangement links TRBV6-1 to TRBJ2-7, with 7 bases lining up with TRBD1. Trimming took 2 bases from V and 1 from J; bases not matched to a gene: 8. The germline V gene has CDR1 MNHNS and CDR2 SASEGT. The CDR3 has 16 amino acids. The CDR3: CASSELETGLSYEQYF. For the CDR3, the DNA is TGTGCCAGCAGTGAATTAGAGACAGGGCTGTCCTACGAGCAGTACTTC.

The chain is built from TRBV9 and TRBJ2-3, with a possible D match to TRBD1 (6 bases). The CDR3 contains 15 residues. Trimming stripped 2 bases from V and 2 bases from J, with 12 bases between. Germline V gives CDR1 SGDLS, CDR2 YYNGEE. DNA for the CDR3: TGTGCCAGCAGCGTCGATCAGGGGTTCACAGATACGCAGTATTTT. Residues: CASSVDQGFTDTQYF.

Only one count was recorded for this clone. The V gene is TRBV2, the J gene TRBJ2-1; D gene unclear. V lost 4 bases to trimming and J lost 3 bases, with 7 bases between them. Germline V CDR1 and CDR2: SNHLY, FYNNEI. The CDR3 extends over 13 amino acids. The CDR3 loop is CASSGYDYNEQFF. The CDR3 DNA is TGTGCCAGCAGTGGCTACGACTACAATGAGCAGTTCTTC.